Presented here are 32 T cell receptor beta chains from one specimen sequenced in a study of T cell clonality in common variable immunodeficiency. The method was immunoSEQ multiplex PCR; TCRdb's version includes in-frame clones alone and lacks a portion of them. This sample comprises around 55,000 clones, none seen once only. The sequenced sample was peripheral blood mononuclear cells. The receptors derive from a person aged 18 to 69 in good health.

This clone appeared many times. The read finishes 3 residues shy of the CDR3 end, and the germline J gene is used to complete it. The V and J genes are TRBV5-1 and TRBJ2-1; D might be TRBD1 (6 bases). V was pared by 4 bases and J by 8 bases, with 13 bases between. The CDR3 extends over 13 amino acids. CDR1 is SGHRS and CDR2 is YFSETQ in the germline V gene. The part of the CDR3 DNA that was read is TGCGCCAGCAGCGGGACAATTCTTGATGAG. As protein: CASSGTILDE. The full CDR3 is CASSGTILDEQFF.

This clone was seen ten or more times. With the read ending 3 residues before the CDR3 end, the germline J gene is used to fill in that end. The chain has TRBV7-9 and TRBJ2-1; 9 bases are shared with TRBD2. V shed 2 bases and J 7 bases; nucleotides not matched to a gene: 6. In germline, CDR1 is SEHNR, CDR2 FQNEAQ (reference sequence). The CDR3 has 15 amino acids. The covered CDR3 bases are TGTGCCAGCAGCTTACGGCTAGCGGGAATAAATGAG. Protein sequence: CASSLRLAGINE. The entire CDR3 is CASSLRLAGINEQFF.

This clone was counted many times. The CDR3 extends 3 residues past the end of the read, so its final part is completed from the germline J gene. The chain combines TRBV2 with TRBJ2-1; TRBD2 matches 10 bases. Germline CDR1 SNHLY, CDR2 FYNNEI. The CDR3 totals 17 residues. Trimming took 1 base from V and 5 from J; bases not matched to a gene: 8. CDR3 DNA (partial): TGTGCCAGCAGTGAAGAGGGGGGACTAGCGATGAACAATGAG. Residues: CASSEEGGLAMNNE. The full CDR3 protein is CASSEEGGLAMNNEQFF.

This clone was picked up many times. From the germline J gene comes the end of the CDR3, since the read stops 3 residues before it. J is TRBJ2-1 and V is TRBV20-1; 7 bases are shared with TRBD2. The CDR3 runs to 15 residues. J was trimmed by 0 bases and V by 5 bases; bases with no gene match: 7. Germline CDR1 and CDR2: DFQATT and SNEGSKA (reference sequence). The part of the CDR3 DNA that was read is TGCAGTGCTGGGGGTGGGGGGGTCTCCTACAATGAG. Its translation: CSAGGGGVSYNE. The entire CDR3 protein reads CSAGGGGVSYNEQFF.

This clone occurred many times. The CDR3 end is not reached by the read, which stops 3 residues before it; the germline J gene fills it in. V and J are TRBV9 and TRBJ2-1, with D unresolved. V was cut by 0 bases and J by 4 bases, with 5 bases left in between. This CDR3 has 13 amino acids. Germline V gene lookup returns CDR1 SGDLS and CDR2 YYNGEE. The CDR3 loop is CASSVAIYNEQFF. The CDR3 DNA, read in part, is TGTGCCAGCAGCGTAGCTATTTACAATGAG.

In this sample, this clone turned up many times. An end of the junction does not agree with germline; a read error may underlie this. The read terminates 3 residues before the CDR3 end, so the remaining end is supplied by the germline J gene. J is TRBJ1-4 and V is TRBV4-2; perhaps TRBD1 as D (6 bases). The germline V gene has CDR1 LGHNA and CDR2 YNFKEQ. The CDR3 length is 15 residues. CDR3 DNA (partial): TGCGCCAGCAGCCTATCAGGGGTCCTTGATGAAAAA. It specifies CASSLSGVLDEK. The full CDR3 reads CASSLSGVLDEKLFF.

This clone was counted at least ten times. Read sequence stops 3 residues before the CDR3 end, and the germline J gene provides the missing end. This sequence joins TRBV19 and TRBJ1-6, with TRBD1 matching over 7 bases. Per germline, CDR1 LNHDA and CDR2 SQIVND (reference sequence). The CDR3 consists of 14 residues. The CDR3 protein is CASSIRTGVKALHF. CDR3 DNA (partial): TGTGCCAGTAGTATACGAACAGGGGTCAAGGCC.

This clone was recorded many times. The read halts 3 residues ahead of the CDR3 end, with the missing end drawn from the germline J gene. J is TRBJ1-2 and V is TRBV2; a weak D match, TRBD1 (6 bases). CDR3 size: 15 residues. CDR1 and CDR2 (germline): SNHLY, FYNNEI. The CDR3 spells CASNLQGILTMRYTF. The DNA read from the CDR3 is TGTGCCAGCAATTTACAGGGAATCCTAACTATGCGC.

The table lists this clone with many counts. The CDR3 end is not reached by the read, which stops 3 residues before it; the germline J gene fills it in. The J gene is TRBJ2-3, the V gene TRBV4-1; no clear D. The length of the CDR3 is 13 residues. Germline CDR1 MGHRA, CDR2 YSYEKL. Trimming cost V 0 bases and J 4 bases, with 5 bases left between them. The DNA read from the CDR3 is TGCGCCAGCAGCCAAGAGGCCTCAGATACG. Protein sequence: CASSQEASDT. The whole CDR3 sequence is CASSQEASDTQYF.

This clone was observed at least ten times. From the germline J gene comes the end of the CDR3, since the read stops 3 residues before it. The chain is built from TRBV6-2 or TRBV6-3 and TRBJ2-5; 7 nucleotides line up with TRBD1. CDR1 MNHEY and CDR2 SVGEGT come from the germline V gene. The ends lost 2 bases at V and 3 bases at J; junction bases unmatched: 3. This CDR3 has 14 residues. CDR3 in amino acids: CASSYGTAKETQYF. CDR3 bases read: TGTGCCAGCAGTTACGGGACAGCCAAAGAGACC.

This clone was seen a handful of times. The CDR3 end lies 3 residues beyond the end of the read and is filled in from the germline J gene. The chain employs TRBV5-1 and TRBJ1-3; weak D call: TRBD1 (6 bases). This CDR3 spans 15 amino acids. Germline CDR1 is SGHRS and CDR2 is YFSETQ. V gave up 6 bases and J gave up 0 bases, with 13 bases separating them. CDR3 region: CASTEQGFSGNTIYF. The covered CDR3 bases are TGCGCCAGCACAGAACAGGGATTCTCTGGAAACACC.

As regards this clone: The CDR3 end is not reached by the read, which stops 3 residues before it; the germline J gene fills it in. The chain recombines TRBV10-2 with TRBJ2-5, with 7 bases fitting TRBD1. CDR1 WSHSY and CDR2 SAAADI come from the germline V gene. V was clipped by 2 bases and J by 7 bases; unmatched bases: 4. This CDR3 is 13 amino acids long. Partial CDR3 DNA: TGCGCCAGCAGTGAGGACAGGGTGGGGACC. It specifies CASSEDRVGT. The whole CDR3 protein reads CASSEDRVGTQYF.

This clone has at least ten counts. The CDR3 goes on 3 residues after the read ends, and that part is filled in from the germline J gene. The V call is TRBV5-1, the J call TRBJ2-4, with unresolved D. The germline V and J ends were trimmed by 0 bases and 5 bases, with 6 bases remaining between them. From germline, CDR1 is SGHRS and CDR2 YFSETQ. This CDR3 is 13 amino acids long. The CDR3 bases that were read are TGCGCCAGCAGCTTGGCATCGGAAAACATT. Its translation: CASSLASENI. In full, the CDR3 is CASSLASENIQYF.

This clone was detected a few times. This may stem from a read error, because a much larger clone lies one nucleotide away. The DNA ends 3 residues before the CDR3 does, and the rest of the CDR3 is filled in from the germline J gene. Other nucleotide sequences from this sample produce the same CDR3. The rearrangement uses TRBV18 and TRBJ2-7; TRBD1 matches 9 bases. V trimming: 6 bases; J trimming: 2 bases; junction bases outside the gene matches: 8. This CDR3 is 15 amino acids long. Germline V lookup: CDR1 KGHSH, CDR2 LQKENI. CDR3: CASSPSTGGTYEQYF. Partial CDR3 DNA: TGTGCCAGCTCCCCCTCGACAGGGGGGACCTACGAG.

This clone was detected ten times or more. Coverage ceases 3 residues before the CDR3 finishes, and the germline J gene fills in the end. The V and J genes are TRBV20-1 and TRBJ2-1, with TRBD2 identical over 13 bases. Germline trimming cut 0 bases from V and 5 bases from J; bases unmatched to any gene: 7. Germline loops: CDR1 DFQATT, CDR2 SNEGSKA (reference sequence). There are 17 residues in the CDR3. The CDR3 region is CSARDNLLAGGNNEQFF. The covered CDR3 bases are TGCAGTGCTAGAGATAATCTACTAGCGGGAGGGAACAATGAG.

This clone has at least ten counts. The CDR3 extends 3 residues past the end of the read, so its final part is completed from the germline J gene. The gene calls are TRBV18 and TRBJ2-6, with 7 positions matching TRBD1. The trim removed 5 bases at V and 0 bases at J, leaving 13 bases unmatched. The CDR3 has 19 amino acids. Looked up from germline, CDR1 is KGHSH and CDR2 is LQKENI. CDR3 region: CASSATTGARTSGANVLTF. The CDR3 DNA, read in part, is TGTGCCAGCTCAGCCACTACAGGGGCCAGAACCTCTGGGGCCAACGTC.

This clone was observed a handful of times. The CDR3 end falls 3 residues outside the read, so it is completed with the germline J gene. J is TRBJ1-2 and V is TRBV6-2 or TRBV6-3, with 8 bases identical to TRBD1. Germline loops: CDR1 MNHEY, CDR2 SVGEGT. The CDR3 has 17 amino acids. The CDR3 DNA, read in part, is TGTGCCAGCAGTTACCCCCATACAGGGGGATCGGGTTACGAC. Translated, it gives CASSYPHTGGSGYD. The entire CDR3 protein reads CASSYPHTGGSGYDYTF.

In its sample, this clone was seen many times. CDR3 bases read: TGTGCCAGCAGCCCCCCCCGTTTTAATACG. Amino acid sequence: CASSPPRFNT. The complete CDR3 sequence is CASSPPRFNTQYF. This chain links TRBV7-9 with TRBJ2-3; D ambiguous. The read ends 3 residues early relative to the CDR3; the germline J gene fills the gap. The V gene lost 5 bases and the J gene lost 7 bases, with 13 bases spanning the gap. The germline CDR1 and CDR2 sequences are SEHNR and FQNEAQ (reference sequence). This CDR3 spans 13 amino acids.

There are many counts of this clone. The read halts 3 residues ahead of the CDR3 end, with the missing end drawn from the germline J gene. The chain combines TRBV5-1 with TRBJ1-2, with D possibly TRBD1 on 6 matching bases. The V gene's germline CDR1 is SGHRS and CDR2 YFSETQ. V lost 4 bases, J lost 7 bases, and 17 bases lay in between. This CDR3 has 14 residues. The CDR3 DNA, read in part, is TGCGCCAGCAGCCAAGCCTACAGGGCTGGTGGC. Protein product: CASSQAYRAGG. The full CDR3 reads CASSQAYRAGGYTF.

There are many counts of this clone. The CDR3 end falls 3 residues outside the read, so it is completed with the germline J gene. V is TRBV19 and J is TRBJ2-1, with 16 bases aligning to TRBD2. Germline V gene data show CDR1 as LNHDA and CDR2 as SQIVND (reference sequence). With V trimmed by 6 bases and J by 4 bases, 12 bases remained unmatched. The CDR3 covers 19 residues. CDR3 DNA, as far as it was read: TGTGCCAGTAGCGATCCGGGACTAGCGGGAGGGGCTGCTTACAATGAG. The encoded protein is CASSDPGLAGGAAYNE. The CDR3 as a whole reads CASSDPGLAGGAAYNEQFF.

This clone was seen at least ten times. The CDR3 is cut off 3 residues early in the read; its end comes from the germline J gene. V and J are TRBV20-1 and TRBJ2-3, with 8 positions matching TRBD1. There are 14 residues in the CDR3. J was trimmed by 3 bases and V by 6 bases; bases with no gene match: 8. The V gene's germline CDR1 is DFQATT and CDR2 SNEGSKA (reference sequence). The CDR3 DNA, read in part, is TGCAGTGCCCAGACTCGACAGGGGACAGATACG. Protein: CSAQTRQGTDT. The entire CDR3 protein is CSAQTRQGTDTQYF.

This clone was found many times. The missing CDR3 end, 3 residues past where the read stops, is filled in from the germline J gene. The genes are TRBV6-1 and TRBJ2-3; a possible D gene is TRBD2 (6 bases). CDR1 is MNHNS, CDR2 SASEGT, per germline. V was pared by 0 bases and J by 1 base, with 11 bases between. The CDR3 has 16 amino acids. CDR3: CASSEAMASGTDTQYF. CDR3 bases read: TGTGCCAGCAGTGAAGCAATGGCTAGCGGCACAGATACG.

Only a few counts were recorded for this clone. The CDR3 end lies 3 residues beyond the end of the read and is filled in from the germline J gene. The rearrangement joins TRBV18 to TRBJ1-4, with TRBD1 as a possible D gene (5 bases). V lost 5 bases to trimming and J lost 0 bases, with 10 bases between them. The CDR3 contains 15 residues. Germline V CDR1 and CDR2: KGHSH, LQKENI. This CDR3 is CASSTGGSTNEKLFF. The covered CDR3 bases are TGTGCCAGCTCAACCGGGGGTTCAACTAATGAAAAA. The complete variable domain, with remaining parts taken from reference TRBV18 and TRBJ1-4, reads NAGVMQNPRHLVRRRGQEARLRCSPMKGHSHVYWYRQLPEEGLKFMVYLQKENIIDESGMPKERFSAEFPKEGPSILRIQQVVRGDSAAYFCASSTGGSTNEKLFFGSGTQLSVL.

In regard to this clone: The read finishes 3 residues shy of the CDR3 end, and the germline J gene is used to complete it. The V and J genes are TRBV30 and TRBJ2-3, with a tentative D call TRBD2 (5 bases). There are 13 residues in the CDR3. Germline-derived CDR1 and CDR2 are GTSNPN and SVGIG (reference sequence). CDR3 DNA, as far as it was read: TGTGCCTGGAGTCTTGGCGGGCTCCTAACG. This encodes CAWSLGGLLT. The CDR3, in full, reads CAWSLGGLLTQYF.

With respect to this clone: The CDR3 end falls 3 residues outside the read, so it is completed with the germline J gene. Additional DNA sequences in this sample encode the identical CDR3. J is TRBJ2-1 and V is TRBV20-1, with TRBD2 matching 11 bases. The CDR3 is 16 amino acids. The J segment lost 0 bases and the V segment lost 3 bases, leaving 4 bases of the junction unmatched. Germline V lookup: CDR1 DFQATT, CDR2 SNEGSKA (reference sequence). The sequenced part of the CDR3 DNA is TGCAGTGCTAGGGAAACTAGCGGGAGCTCCTACAATGAG. Its translation is CSARETSGSSYNE. The CDR3, in full, reads CSARETSGSSYNEQFF.

In this sample, this clone turned up many times. The read terminates 3 residues ahead of where the CDR3 ends, so the germline J gene completes it. The V and J genes are TRBV20-1 and TRBJ1-2; TRBD1 agrees at 7 bases. Looked up from germline, CDR1 is DFQATT and CDR2 is SNEGSKA (reference sequence). V lost 0 bases, J lost 0 bases, and 16 bases stayed unmatched. This CDR3 contains 19 residues. The chain's CDR3 is CSARDPAYRGTLTNYGYTF. The covered CDR3 bases are TGCAGTGCTAGAGATCCGGCATACAGGGGAACACTAACTAACTATGGC.

This clone was recorded many times. The CDR3 protein is CSARGQTSNQPQHF. CDR3 DNA, as far as it was read: TGCAGTGCTAGGGGCCAGACTAGCAATCAGCCC. V usage is TRBV20-1 and J usage is TRBJ1-5, with no clear D. From the germline J gene comes the end of the CDR3, since the read stops 3 residues before it. CDR1 and CDR2 (germline): DFQATT, SNEGSKA (reference sequence). CDR3 length: 14 residues. Trimming left V 3 bases short and J 0 bases short, with 9 bases between.

This clone was seen ten or more times. The junction departs from germline at one end; a sequencing error may be responsible. The DNA ends 3 residues before the CDR3 does, and the rest of the CDR3 is filled in from the germline J gene. V usage is TRBV4-2 and J usage is TRBJ2-7; D might be TRBD2 (6 bases). This CDR3 region has 14 residues. Germline V gene data show CDR1 as LGHNA and CDR2 as YNFKEQ. The CDR3 bases that were read are TGCGCCAGCAGCCAAGCGGTGGGGGGCTACGAG. Protein: CASSQAVGGYE. The full CDR3 sequence reads CASSQAVGGYEQYF.

This clone was counted at least ten times. The CDR3 sequence: CASSPEVMVEAFF. Incomplete CDR3 DNA: TGTGCCAGCTCACCAGAGGTGATGGTTGAA. The V gene is TRBV18, the J gene TRBJ1-1; D unclear. Read coverage stops 3 residues before the CDR3 terminus; the germline J gene supplies the remainder. CDR1 is KGHSH, CDR2 LQKENI, per germline. Trimming removed 2 bases from V and 7 bases from J, with 11 bases in between. This CDR3 contains 13 residues.

In the case of this clone: The read terminates 3 residues before the CDR3 end, so the remaining end is supplied by the germline J gene. The chain recombines TRBV19 with TRBJ2-2, with D uncertain. The CDR3 contains 12 residues. Per germline, CDR1 LNHDA and CDR2 SQIVND (reference sequence). CDR3 DNA, as far as it was read: TGTGCCAGTAGTAGGGCGAATTCATCG. It encodes CASSRANSS. The whole CDR3 sequence reads CASSRANSSLFF.

A word on this clone: The read stops 3 residues short of the end of the CDR3; the missing end is completed from the germline J gene. This rearrangement joins TRBV18 to TRBJ2-4, with D perhaps matching TRBD2 (7 bases). CDR1 and CDR2 from the germline V gene are KGHSH and LQKENI. This CDR3 region has 13 residues. The sequenced CDR3 bases are TGTGCCAGCTCACCACAGGGGGACTATGGT. Encoded protein: CASSPQGDYG. The CDR3 in its entirety is CASSPQGDYGQYF.

This clone has ten or more counts. The CDR3 end is not reached by the read, which stops 3 residues before it; the germline J gene fills it in. The chain combines TRBV4-1 with TRBJ2-3, with D possibly matching TRBD2 (6 bases). V was clipped by 3 bases and J by 5 bases, with 12 bases between them. The CDR3 covers 14 residues. CDR1 is MGHRA and CDR2 is YSYEKL in the germline V gene. CDR3 DNA, as far as it was read: TGCGCCAGCAGCCAGGTCCCGGGACTAGATACG. Encoded protein: CASSQVPGLDT. The full CDR3 reads CASSQVPGLDTQYF.